What follows are 5 T cell receptor beta chains derived from one specimen sequenced in a study of blood T cell repertoires in COVID-19. The repertoire was sequenced with immunoSEQ multiplex PCR; TCRdb's copy has only in-frame clones and lacks some. The sample contains about 160,000 clones, about 92% of which appear only once. What was sequenced was peripheral blood. Source of these receptors: a woman aged 60-75 years with COVID-19, enrolled during active disease.

In its sample, this clone was seen once. This sequence joins TRBV5-6 and TRBJ1-4; 7 positions match TRBD1. The CDR3 is made up of 14 amino acids. Trimming removed 2 bases from V and 7 bases from J; junction bases left unmatched: 5. The germline V gene encodes CDR1 SGHDT and CDR2 YYEEEE. CDR3 nucleotide sequence: TGTGCCAGCAGCTTCGCCGACAGGGCTGAAAAACTGTTTTTT. Translation gives CASSFADRAEKLFF.

The chain uses TRBV7-3 and TRBJ2-5; TRBD2 agrees at 15 bases. CDR3 length equals 18 residues. Germline lookup yields CDR1 SGHTA and CDR2 FQGTGA. V gave up 4 bases and J gave up 0 bases; unmatched junction bases: 6. CDR3 DNA: TGTGCCAGCAGCTCGGGACTAGCGGGGGGAGGGTACCAAGAGACCCAGTACTTC. It is translated as CASSSGLAGGGYQETQYF. The full variable domain, in which reference TRBV7-3 and TRBJ2-5 provide the parts outside the CDR3, is GAGVSQTPSNKVTEKGKYVELRCDPISGHTALYWYRQSLGQGPEFLIYFQGTGAADDSGLPNDRFFAVRPEGSVSTLKIQRTERGDSAVYLCASSSGLAGGGYQETQYFGPGTRLLVL.

The chain joins TRBV7-3 to TRBJ1-2, with 9 bases aligning to TRBD1. In germline, CDR1 is SGHTA, CDR2 FQGTGA. The CDR3 consists of 15 residues. J lost 5 bases, V lost 8 bases, and 12 bases had no gene match. The CDR3 loop reads CASGRTGDRVYGYTF. Written as DNA, the CDR3 is TGTGCCAGCGGCAGGACCGGGGACAGGGTATATGGCTACACCTTC. Variable domain in full (rest from reference TRBV7-3 and TRBJ1-2): GAGVSQTPSNKVTEKGKYVELRCDPISGHTALYWYRQSLGQGPEFLIYFQGTGAADDSGLPNDRFFAVRPEGSVSTLKIQRTERGDSAVYLCASGRTGDRVYGYTFGSGTRLTVV.

The V and J genes are TRBV11-2 and TRBJ1-2; D remains ambiguous. The CDR3 has 14 amino acids. V was clipped by 0 bases and J by 8 bases, with 13 bases between them. The V gene's germline CDR1 is SGHAT and CDR2 FQNNGV. The CDR3 region has the DNA TGTGCCAGCAGCTTAGATGGAGTGGAAGGCGGCTACACCTTC. Protein sequence: CASSLDGVEGGYTF.

The chain employs TRBV6-4 and TRBJ1-6, with D maybe TRBD1 (6 bases). The ends were cut back, 3 bases at V and 10 bases at J, with 7 bases in the middle. The germline CDR1 and CDR2 sequences are MRHNA and SNTAGT. The CDR3 totals 12 residues. CDR3 in DNA: TGTGCCAGCAGTGATGGGGGCTCACCCCTCCACTTT. Translation: CASSDGGSPLHF.